This T cell receptor (beta chain) was sequenced in a study of blood T cell repertoires in COVID-19. Across the whole study: The study drew acute and convalescent COVID-19 samples from the United States, Italy and Spain. PBMCs, B-cell-depleted T cells, or T cells were the source of the cDNA or gDNA that made up the material.

The CDR3 contains 14 residues. Trimming cost V 3 bases and J 2 bases, with 11 bases left between them. The V gene's germline CDR1 is SGHTA and CDR2 FQGNSA. As processed by the authors: Reference gene primers were amplified, and this amplification served to estimate nucleated cell counts. Libraries were prepared by immunoSEQ multiplex PCR; TCRdb keeps only in-frame clonotypes and omits some of them. V and J calls and clone size follow that table, whereas D and trimming were derived from the DNA. This sample has under 150,000 clones; 85% occur once, and the top ten carry about 12%. Sequenced sample: peripheral blood. The chain employs TRBV7-2 and TRBJ2-7; TRBD1 is a possible D gene (6 bases). This sequence was found in a human donor in a cohort sampled during active COVID-19. The CDR3 spells CASSFRQEPYEQYF. CDR3 nucleotide sequence: TGTGCCAGCAGCTTTAGACAGGAACCCTACGAGCAGTACTTC.